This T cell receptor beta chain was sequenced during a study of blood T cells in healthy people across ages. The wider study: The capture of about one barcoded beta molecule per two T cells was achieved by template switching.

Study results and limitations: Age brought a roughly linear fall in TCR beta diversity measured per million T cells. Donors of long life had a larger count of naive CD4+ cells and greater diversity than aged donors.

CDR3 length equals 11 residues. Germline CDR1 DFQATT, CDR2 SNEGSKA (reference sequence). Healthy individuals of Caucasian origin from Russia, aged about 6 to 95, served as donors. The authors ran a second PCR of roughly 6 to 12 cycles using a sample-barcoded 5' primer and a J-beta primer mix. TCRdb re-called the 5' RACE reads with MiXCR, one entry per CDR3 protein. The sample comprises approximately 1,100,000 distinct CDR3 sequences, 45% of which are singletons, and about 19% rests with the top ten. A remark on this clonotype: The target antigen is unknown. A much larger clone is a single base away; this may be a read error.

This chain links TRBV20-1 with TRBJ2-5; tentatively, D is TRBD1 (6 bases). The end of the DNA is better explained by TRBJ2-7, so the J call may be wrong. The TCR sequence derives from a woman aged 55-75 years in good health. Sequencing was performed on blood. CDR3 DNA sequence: TGCATTGCTGGGACATTCTACGAGCAGTACTTC. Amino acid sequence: CIAGTFYEQYF.